This TCR beta chain was recorded in a study of beta chain features in type 1 diabetes. Study findings and constraints: TCRB CDR3 length was moderately but significantly reduced in all four CD4+ subsets of Type 1 diabetes patients. Healthy donors had naive, central memory and Treg TCRB repertoires that appeared less similar than those seen among patients.

A word on this clone: Its specificity is not known.

A CD45RO/CCR7/CD25/CD127/CD95/CD27 panel sorted naive, central memory, regulatory and stem cell-like memory CD4+ cells. CDR3 length: 15 amino acids. Trimming pared 0 bases from V and 5 bases from J, leaving 9 bases between. Per the germline V gene, CDR1 is SGHDT and CDR2 is YYEEEE. Sequenced material consisted of expressed TCRB transcripts (all of the isolated RNA was reverse transcribed). Using immunoSEQ multiplex PCR, the repertoire was profiled, and TCRdb retains in-frame clones only, with some absent. Here the sample spans roughly 380,000 clones, roughly 21% being singletons. This chain connects TRBV5-6 to TRBJ1-6, with D perhaps matching TRBD1 (6 bases). Sequencing input: naive CD4+ T cells from blood. The sequence was obtained from a woman between 18 and 29 years old in good health. In DNA, the CDR3 is TGTGCCAGCAGCTTGGGAGGACAGAATAATTCACCCCTCCACTTT. Its protein is CASSLGGQNNSPLHF.